These T cell receptor beta chains were read from a single sample in a study of cytomegalovirus exposure and HLA in healthy donors. Sequenced by immunoSEQ multiplex PCR; TCRdb stores in-frame clones only, minus some. Among about 170,000 clones listed, 73% were seen once. Sequences were obtained from PBMCs. These receptors originate from a woman under 30 in good health and CMV-seropositive. The CDR3 runs from the conserved cysteine through the conserved F or W. D genes are given only for firm matches. Clone sizes are given selectively: once, few, many, or a class where the clone is expanded.

d_gene,abundance,j_gene,v_gene,CDR3aa,CDR3nt
TRBD1,.,TRBJ2-7,TRBV19,CASSLSGTVSYEQYF,TGTGCCAGTAGCCTATCCGGGACAGTCTCCTACGAGCAGTACTTC
.,.,TRBJ1-2,TRBV4-3,CASSETGSLRVFFF,TGCGCCAGCAGCGAAACAGGGTCCTTAAGGGTCTTCTTCTTC
TRBD2,few,TRBJ2-5,TRBV9,CASSVVAGYGETQYF,TGTGCCAGCAGCGTAGTAGCGGGCTATGGGGAGACCCAGTACTTC
.,.,TRBJ2-7,TRBV5-1,CASSFQGSDYEQYF,TGCGCCAGCAGCTTTCAGGGTTCGGATTACGAGCAGTACTTC
.,.,TRBJ1-1,TRBV9,CASSVDRATRAFF,TGTGCCAGCAGCGTAGATCGGGCTACTAGAGCTTTCTTT
.,once,TRBJ1-2,TRBV11-1,CASSKEGSYGYTF,TGTGCCAGCAGCAAAGAGGGATCCTATGGCTACACCTTC
TRBD1,few,TRBJ2-3,TRBV5-4,CASIDREISDTQYF,TGTGCCAGCATCGACAGGGAAATTTCAGATACGCAGTATTTT
TRBD1,few,TRBJ1-6,TRBV2,CASSTGTARSPLHF,TGTGCCAGCAGTACAGGGACAGCTCGGTCACCCCTCCACTTT
TRBD2,.,TRBJ2-3,TRBV28,CASSPGTRPAVFGTQYF,TGTGCCAGCAGTCCCGGGACTAGGCCGGCAGTTTTTGGTACGCAGTATTTT
.,.,TRBJ2-7,TRBV5-1,CASSLDGGFVSYEQYF,TGCGCCAGCAGCTTGGATGGGGGGTTTGTCTCCTACGAGCAGTACTTC
.,.,TRBJ2-2,TRBV19,CASSIPQVNTGELFF,TGTGCCAGTAGTATCCCCCAGGTGAACACCGGGGAGCTGTTTTTT
.,.,TRBJ1-4,TRBV10-3,CATRTSGATNEKLFF,TGTGCCACCCGGACATCAGGCGCAACTAATGAAAAACTGTTTTTT
TRBD2,.,TRBJ2-1,TRBV7-7,CASSLDRGDGDEQFF,TGTGCTAGCAGCTTAGACCGGGGGGATGGGGATGAGCAGTTCTTC
TRBD2,.,TRBJ2-7,TRBV6-5,CASSYGASGVYEQYF,TGTGCCAGCAGTTACGGGGCTAGCGGGGTTTACGAGCAGTACTTC
.,.,TRBJ1-5,TRBV4-2,CASSQVEVQPQHF,TGTGCCAGCAGCCAAGTCGAGGTTCAGCCCCAGCATTTT
.,.,TRBJ1-1,TRBV18,CASSPERRNTEAFF,TGTGCCAGCTCACCTGAAAGGAGGAACACTGAAGCTTTCTTT
.,once,TRBJ2-5,TRBV5-1,CASSRRPGGTETQYF,TGCGCCAGCAGCCGCCGGCCAGGAGGGACAGAGACCCAGTACTTC
TRBD2,.,TRBJ2-1,TRBV6-1,CASSEEERGYNEQFF,TGTGCCAGCAGTGAAGAGGAGCGGGGGTACAATGAGCAGTTCTTC
TRBD2,few,TRBJ2-7,TRBV19,CACSDAGGSYEQYF,TGTGCCTGCTCGGACGCGGGGGGTTCCTACGAGCAGTACTTC
.,.,TRBJ1-1,TRBV27,CASSLMLGAEAFF,TGTGCCAGCAGTTTAATGTTAGGGGCTGAAGCTTTCTTT
TRBD1,.,TRBJ1-4,TRBV4-1,CASSQRTGDSEKLFF,TGCGCCAGCAGCCAAAGAACAGGGGATAGTGAAAAACTGTTTTTT